A single sample is the source of the 3 T cell receptor beta chains below, sequenced in a study of regulatory T cells in long-lasting Graves disease. Libraries of TCR beta came from iRepertoire HTBI primers plus Arm-PCR of CDR3 regions. One entry per CDR3 protein, called by TCRdb with MiXCR from the multiplex PCR reads. The table includes a few hundred thousand distinct CDR3 sequences, roughly 16% detected once. Time point meaning: newly diagnosed GD, antithyroid drugs for less than 3 months. RNA extracted from PBMCs served as the sequencing template. These data were also reused for a study on T cells in Graves' hyperthyroidism and ophthalmopathy.

The material sequenced was peripheral blood mononuclear cells (PBMCs), taken at new diagnosis, from a patient treated with antithyroid drugs. Receptor source: a woman in her late teens or twenties with Graves disease.

This clonotype came up many times. V and J are TRBV9 and TRBJ2-1; D gene unclear. Germline V CDR1 and CDR2: SGDLS, YYNGEE. The CDR3 totals 13 residues. Trimming cost V 0 bases and J 9 bases, with 10 bases left between them. CDR3 nucleotides: TGTGCCAGCAGCGTAGTGAGTGGAAGTGAGCAGTTCTTC. This codes for CASSVVSGSEQFF.

The table lists this clonotype with many counts. This sequence joins TRBV5-1 and TRBJ2-5, with D hard to call. V was pared by 1 base and J by 1 base, with 8 bases between. The CDR3 length is 14 residues. Germline loops: CDR1 SGHRS, CDR2 YFSETQ. CDR3 DNA sequence: TGCGCCAGCAGCTTGCTACAGCTCCAAGAGACCCAGTACTTC. Protein sequence: CASSLLQLQETQYF.

This clonotype was counted ten times or more. The chain has TRBV27 and TRBJ2-7; D may match TRBD1 or TRBD2 (7 bases each). V was clipped by 5 bases and J by 4 bases, with 21 bases between them. This CDR3 region has 16 residues. The germline gives CDR1 MNHEY, CDR2 SMNVEV (reference sequence). Written as DNA, the CDR3 is TGTGCCAGCAGTCCGACAGGCCCAGGGGGAGGGTACGAGCAGTACTTC. This gives the protein CASSPTGPGGGYEQYF.